The clone carrying this T cell receptor beta chain has just one count. Its cognate antigen is unknown. This specimen belongs to a study of blood T cells in healthy people across ages. Whole-study results and caveats: Diversity estimated from one million T cells was considered an underestimate. Roughly linear declines in TCR beta diversity per million T cells occurred with age.

Germline V lookup: CDR1 MNHNY, CDR2 SVGAGI (reference sequence). This CDR3 is built from 14 residues. Unmatched junction bases numbered 4, after V lost 1 base and J lost 6 bases. A second PCR, run for roughly 7 to 12 cycles, used a sample-barcoded 5' primer plus a J-beta primer mix. A template-switch adaptor that had 12 random nucleotides put a tag on each cDNA molecule. No fewer than 2.5 million CDR3-containing paired-end reads came from each sample. TCRdb reprocessed the 5' RACE reads via MiXCR and lists one record per CDR3 protein. The repertoire holds approximately 800,000 distinct CDR3 sequences, 55% to 75% seen once, with roughly 22% in the top ten.

The sequenced sample consisted of blood. V usage is TRBV6-6 and J usage is TRBJ2-7; 9 bases agree with TRBD1. The sequence derives from a young man in good health. DNA of the CDR3: TGTGCCAGCAGTTACTTACAGGGGGCCTTCGAGCAGTACTTC. Its protein is CASSYLQGAFEQYF.